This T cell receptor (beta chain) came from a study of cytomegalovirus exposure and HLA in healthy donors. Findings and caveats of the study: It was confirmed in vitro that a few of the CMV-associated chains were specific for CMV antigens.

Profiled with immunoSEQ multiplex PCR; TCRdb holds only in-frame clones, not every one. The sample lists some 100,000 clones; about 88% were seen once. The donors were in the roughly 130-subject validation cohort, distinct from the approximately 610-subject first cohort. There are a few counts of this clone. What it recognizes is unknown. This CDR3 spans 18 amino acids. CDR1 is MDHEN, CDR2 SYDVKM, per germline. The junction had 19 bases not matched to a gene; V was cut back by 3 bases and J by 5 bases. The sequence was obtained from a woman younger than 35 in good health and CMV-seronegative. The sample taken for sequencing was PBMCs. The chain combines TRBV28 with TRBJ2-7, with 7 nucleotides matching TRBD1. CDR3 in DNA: TGTGCCAGCAGTTTTGGAAGGCTTAGGGACAGTACGGGGAACGAGCAGTACTTC. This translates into CASSFGRLRDSTGNEQYF.